These 8 T cell receptor beta chains were sequenced from one sample in a study of T cell responses to AZD1222 COVID-19 vaccine. Sequencing used immunoSEQ multiplex PCR; TCRdb keeps in-frame clones, though not all of them. The data hold about 140,000 clones, with about 90% observed a single time. This material consisted of peripheral blood, taken on day 0 of AZD1222 vaccination. The receptors originated from an adult in good health.

V gene TRBV7-9 combines with J gene TRBJ2-7; D is unclear. The V gene's germline CDR1 is SEHNR and CDR2 FQNEAQ (reference sequence). V gave up 1 base and J gave up 0 bases, with 13 bases separating them. The CDR3 covers 16 residues. The CDR3 sequence is CASSLGPRSSSYEQYF. CDR3 in DNA: TGTGCCAGCAGCTTAGGCCCCAGGTCAAGCTCCTACGAGCAGTACTTC.

V usage is TRBV6-4 and J usage is TRBJ2-7; maybe TRBD2 (6 bases). The CDR3 runs 14 residues. The V end was cut by 6 bases, the J end by 1 base, with 13 bases between. Germline V gives CDR1 MRHNA, CDR2 SNTAGT. The CDR3 region has the DNA TGTGCCAGCAGCCAGAGTAGCGGATCCTACGAGCAGTACTTC. As protein: CASSQSSGSYEQYF.

The rearrangement joins TRBV19 to TRBJ1-2; TRBD1 aligns across 7 bases. The CDR3 extends over 16 amino acids. Unmatched junction bases numbered 13, after V lost 1 base and J lost 8 bases. The germline CDR1 and CDR2 sequences are LNHDA and SQIVND (reference sequence). Here the CDR3 DNA reads TGTGCCAGTAGTATAGTAGTAACAGGGGATTTTCAGGGCTACACCTTC. Translated: CASSIVVTGDFQGYTF.

The V gene is TRBV28, the J gene TRBJ1-1; D not certain. CDR3 length: 14 amino acids. The germline V gene encodes CDR1 MDHEN and CDR2 SYDVKM. The V and J ends lost 7 bases and 0 bases respectively, with 12 bases between them. CDR3 sequence (DNA): TGTGCCAGCACCCTTAAGGTCGTGAACACTGAAGCTTTCTTT. Its protein is CASTLKVVNTEAFF.

The chain employs TRBV28 and TRBJ2-1; 10 bases line up with TRBD2. The CDR3 is 13 residues long. Trimming at V came to 9 bases and at J to 9 bases, leaving 8 bases not matched to a gene. In germline, CDR1 is MDHEN, CDR2 SYDVKM. CDR3 sequence: CASTGTSVAEQFF. The CDR3 region has the DNA TGTGCCAGTACCGGGACTAGCGTCGCTGAGCAGTTCTTC.

Here the CDR3 DNA reads TGTGCCAGTATCGGTAGGCAGGGTGAAGCTTTCTTT. Residues: CASIGRQGEAFF. The chain links TRBV19 to TRBJ1-1; a possible D gene is TRBD1 (5 bases). CDR3 length equals 12 residues. Trimming removed 7 bases from V and 7 bases from J, with 13 bases in between. Germline V CDR1 and CDR2: LNHDA, SQIVND (reference sequence).

This clone was picked up many times. V gene TRBV4-2 combines with J gene TRBJ2-1; tentatively, D is TRBD2 (5 bases). CDR3 length equals 15 residues. V shed 0 bases and J shed 4 bases, with 10 bases lying between them. CDR1 is LGHNA and CDR2 is YNFKEQ in the germline V gene. The CDR3 protein is CASSQDLEGYNEQFF. The CDR3 DNA reads TGTGCCAGCAGCCAAGATCTCGAGGGATACAATGAGCAGTTCTTC.

This chain links TRBV6-5 with TRBJ1-2; D gene uncertain. This CDR3 has 15 residues. Germline V gene lookup returns CDR1 MNHEY and CDR2 SVGAGI. Between the trimmed V and J ends, which lost 0 bases and 6 bases, there was a span of 14 bases. In nucleotides, the CDR3 is TGTGCCAGCAGTTACTCTCGGACGACGGCTAATGGCTACACCTTC. Protein: CASSYSRTTANGYTF.